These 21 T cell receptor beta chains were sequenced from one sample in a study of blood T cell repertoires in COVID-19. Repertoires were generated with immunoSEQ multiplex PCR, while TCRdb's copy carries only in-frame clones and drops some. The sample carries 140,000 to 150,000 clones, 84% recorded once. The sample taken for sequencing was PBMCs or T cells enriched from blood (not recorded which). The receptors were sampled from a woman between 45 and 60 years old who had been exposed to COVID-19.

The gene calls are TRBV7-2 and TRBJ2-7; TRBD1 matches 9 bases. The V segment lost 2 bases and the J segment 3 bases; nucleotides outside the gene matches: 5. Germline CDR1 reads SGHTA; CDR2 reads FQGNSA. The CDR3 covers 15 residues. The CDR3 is CASSLSGTGIYEQYF. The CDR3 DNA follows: TGTGCCAGCAGCTTAAGTGGGACAGGGATCTACGAGCAGTACTTC.

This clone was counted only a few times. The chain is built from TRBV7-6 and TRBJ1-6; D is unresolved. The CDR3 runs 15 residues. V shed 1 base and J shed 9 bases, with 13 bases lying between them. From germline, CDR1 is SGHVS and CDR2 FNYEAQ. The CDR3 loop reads CASSLGSGSGSPLHF. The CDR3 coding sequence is TGTGCCAGCAGCTTAGGTTCGGGGAGTGGTTCACCCCTCCACTTT. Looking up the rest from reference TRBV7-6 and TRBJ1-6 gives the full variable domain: GAGVSQSPRYKVTKRGQDVALRCDPISGHVSLYWYRQALGQGPEFLTYFNYEAQQDKSGLPNDRFSAERPEGSISTLTIQRTEQRDSAMYRCASSLGSGSGSPLHFGNGTRLTVT.

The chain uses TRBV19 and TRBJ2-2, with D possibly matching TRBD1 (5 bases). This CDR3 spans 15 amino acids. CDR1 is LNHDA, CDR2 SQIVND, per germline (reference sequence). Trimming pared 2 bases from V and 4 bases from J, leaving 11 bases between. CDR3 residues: CASSIRATATGELFF. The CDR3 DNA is TGTGCCAGTAGTATAAGGGCGACAGCCACCGGGGAGCTGTTTTTT.

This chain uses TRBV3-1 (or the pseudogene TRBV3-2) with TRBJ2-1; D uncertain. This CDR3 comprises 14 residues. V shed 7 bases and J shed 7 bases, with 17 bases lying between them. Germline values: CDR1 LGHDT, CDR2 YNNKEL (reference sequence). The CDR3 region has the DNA TGTGCCAGCAAAGGAGATTCCCGTCCAAATGAGCAGTTCTTC. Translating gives CASKGDSRPNEQFF.

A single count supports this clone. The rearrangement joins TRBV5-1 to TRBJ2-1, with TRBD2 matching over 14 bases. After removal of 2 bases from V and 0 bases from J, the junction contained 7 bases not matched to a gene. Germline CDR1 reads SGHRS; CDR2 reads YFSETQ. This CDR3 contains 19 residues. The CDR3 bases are TGCGCCAGCAGCTTTCCGGGACTAGCGGGGGAGAGCTCCTACAATGAGCAGTTCTTC. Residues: CASSFPGLAGESSYNEQFF.

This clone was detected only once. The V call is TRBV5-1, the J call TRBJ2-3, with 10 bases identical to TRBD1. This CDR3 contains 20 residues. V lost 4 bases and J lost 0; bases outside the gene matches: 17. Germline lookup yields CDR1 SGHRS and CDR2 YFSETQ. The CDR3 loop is CASSLIDRGRISPSTDTQYF. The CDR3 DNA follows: TGCGCCAGCAGCCTAATCGACAGGGGGCGAATCTCGCCTAGCACAGATACGCAGTATTTT.

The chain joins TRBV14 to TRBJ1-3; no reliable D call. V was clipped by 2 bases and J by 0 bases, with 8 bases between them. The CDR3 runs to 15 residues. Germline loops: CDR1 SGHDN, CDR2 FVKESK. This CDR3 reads CASSQQISSGNTIYF. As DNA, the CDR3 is TGTGCCAGCAGCCAACAAATCAGCTCTGGAAACACCATATATTTT.

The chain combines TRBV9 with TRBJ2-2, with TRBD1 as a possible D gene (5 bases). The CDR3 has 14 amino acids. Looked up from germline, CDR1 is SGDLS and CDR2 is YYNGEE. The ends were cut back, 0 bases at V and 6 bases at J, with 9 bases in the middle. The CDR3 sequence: CASSVAWGSGELFF. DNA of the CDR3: TGTGCCAGCAGCGTAGCATGGGGCTCCGGGGAGCTGTTTTTT.

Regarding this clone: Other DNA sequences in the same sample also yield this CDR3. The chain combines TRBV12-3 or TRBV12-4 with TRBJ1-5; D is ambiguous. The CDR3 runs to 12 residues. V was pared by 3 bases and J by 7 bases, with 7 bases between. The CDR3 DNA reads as TGTGCCAGCAGTTTCTCGGGACAGCCCCAGCATTTT. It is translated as CASSFSGQPQHF.

CDR3 protein: CASSPGQSNQETQYF. The DNA for the CDR3 is TGCGCCAGCAGCCCGGGACAGAGCAACCAAGAGACCCAGTACTTC. The chain couples TRBV4-1 to TRBJ2-5; 7 nucleotides match TRBD1. This CDR3 region has 15 residues. The germline V gene encodes CDR1 MGHRA and CDR2 YSYEKL. Trimming at V came to 4 bases and at J to 0 bases, leaving 5 bases not matched to a gene.

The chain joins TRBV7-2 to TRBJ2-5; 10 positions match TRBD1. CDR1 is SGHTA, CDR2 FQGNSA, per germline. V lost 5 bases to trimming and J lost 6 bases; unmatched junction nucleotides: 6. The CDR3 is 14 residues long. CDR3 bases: TGTGCCAGCAGCAAGTTGGGACAGGGGAAGACCCAGTACTTC. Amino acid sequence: CASSKLGQGKTQYF.

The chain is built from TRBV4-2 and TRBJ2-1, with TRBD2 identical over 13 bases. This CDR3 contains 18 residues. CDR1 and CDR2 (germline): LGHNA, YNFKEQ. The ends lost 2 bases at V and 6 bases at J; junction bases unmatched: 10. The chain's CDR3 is CASSQFGTSGAEGNEQFF. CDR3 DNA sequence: TGTGCCAGCAGCCAATTCGGGACTAGCGGGGCGGAGGGCAATGAGCAGTTCTTC.

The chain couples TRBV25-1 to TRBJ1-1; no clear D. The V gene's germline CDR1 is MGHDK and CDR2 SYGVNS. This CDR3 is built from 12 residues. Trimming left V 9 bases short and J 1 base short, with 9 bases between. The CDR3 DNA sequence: TGTGCCAGTAGCAACTGGAACACTGAAGCTTTCTTT. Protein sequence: CASSNWNTEAFF.

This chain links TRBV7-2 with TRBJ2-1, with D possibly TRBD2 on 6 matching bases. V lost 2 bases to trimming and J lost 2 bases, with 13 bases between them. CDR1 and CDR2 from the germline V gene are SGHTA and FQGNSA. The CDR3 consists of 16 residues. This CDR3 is CASSLRVGGAYNEQFF. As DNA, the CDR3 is TGTGCCAGCAGCTTAAGGGTGGGAGGCGCCTACAATGAGCAGTTCTTC.

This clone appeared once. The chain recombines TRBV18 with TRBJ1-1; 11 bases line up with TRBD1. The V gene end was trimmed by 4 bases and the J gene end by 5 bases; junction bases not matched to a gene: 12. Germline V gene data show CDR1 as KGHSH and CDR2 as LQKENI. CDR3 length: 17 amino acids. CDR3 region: CASSLLPGQGVDTEAFF. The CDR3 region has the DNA TGTGCCAGCTCACTCCTCCCGGGACAGGGGGTTGATACTGAAGCTTTCTTT.

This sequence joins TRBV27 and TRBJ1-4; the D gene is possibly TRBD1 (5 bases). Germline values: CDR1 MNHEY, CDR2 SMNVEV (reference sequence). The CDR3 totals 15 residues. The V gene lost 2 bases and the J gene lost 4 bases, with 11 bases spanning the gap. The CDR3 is CASSLAGLGNEKLFF. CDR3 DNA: TGTGCCAGCAGTTTAGCAGGGCTGGGTAATGAAAAACTGTTTTTT.

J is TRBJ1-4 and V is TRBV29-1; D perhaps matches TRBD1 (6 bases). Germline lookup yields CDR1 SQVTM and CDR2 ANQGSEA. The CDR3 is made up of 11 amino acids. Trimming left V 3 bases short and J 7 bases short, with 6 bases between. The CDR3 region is CSVDRGEKLFF. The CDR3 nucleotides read TGCAGCGTTGACAGGGGTGAAAAACTGTTTTTT.

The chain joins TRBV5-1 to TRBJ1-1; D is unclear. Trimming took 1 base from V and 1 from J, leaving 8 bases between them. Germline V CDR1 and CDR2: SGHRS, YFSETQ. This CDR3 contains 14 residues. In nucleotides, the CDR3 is TGCGCCAGCAGCTTGCTGGGGAGGAACACTGAAGCTTTCTTT. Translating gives CASSLLGRNTEAFF.

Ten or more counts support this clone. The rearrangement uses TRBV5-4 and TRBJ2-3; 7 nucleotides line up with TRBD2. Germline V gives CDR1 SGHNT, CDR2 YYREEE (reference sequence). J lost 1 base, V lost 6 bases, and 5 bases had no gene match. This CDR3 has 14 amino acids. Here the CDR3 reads CASTLGLGTDTQYF. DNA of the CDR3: TGTGCCAGCACCTTAGGACTAGGCACAGATACGCAGTATTTT.

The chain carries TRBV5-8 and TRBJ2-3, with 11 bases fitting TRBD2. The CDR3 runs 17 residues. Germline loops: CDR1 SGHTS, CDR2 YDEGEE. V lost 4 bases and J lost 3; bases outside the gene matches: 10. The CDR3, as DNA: TGTGCCAGCAGCCTCTATTCGGGACTAGCGGCGACAGATACGCAGTATTTT. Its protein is CASSLYSGLAATDTQYF.

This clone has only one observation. CDR3 in DNA: TGTGCCAGCAGTTACTTGTCTGCCAGGGCCGTTTCACCCCTCCACTTT. Protein sequence: CASSYLSARAVSPLHF. The V gene is TRBV6-5, the J gene TRBJ1-6; D possibly corresponds to TRBD1 (5 bases). Germline assignment: CDR1 MNHEY and CDR2 SVGAGI. CDR3 length: 16 residues. Trimming cost V 1 base and J 9 bases, with 16 bases left between them.